This T cell receptor beta chain is drawn from a study of blood T cell repertoires in COVID-19. About the research overall: PBMCs, B-cell-depleted T cells, or T cells were the source of the cDNA or gDNA that made up the material.

This clone is a singleton in its sample. The germline V and J ends were trimmed by 2 bases and 7 bases, with 10 bases remaining between them. The CDR3 sequence is 13 residues long. In the source study's methods: Using reference gene primer amplification, nucleated cell counts were estimated. The table came from immunoSEQ multiplex PCR; TCRdb's copy has only in-frame clones and leaves some out. Clone size and V and J calls were adopted from that table, with D and trimming inferred from the DNA. The table includes 310,000 or so clones, 87% detected once. In Cohort 3, a recovered donor had either two negative PCRs, clearance, or symptom resolution.

The receptor's source is a woman younger than 30 who had recovered from COVID-19. This chain uses TRBV12-3 or TRBV12-4 with TRBJ2-3, with D perhaps TRBD2 (5 bases). Sequenced sample: PBMCs or T cells enriched from blood (not recorded which). As DNA, the CDR3 is TGTGCCAGCAGTTTACTAGCTCACAATACGCAGTATTTT. Its translation: CASSLLAHNTQYF.